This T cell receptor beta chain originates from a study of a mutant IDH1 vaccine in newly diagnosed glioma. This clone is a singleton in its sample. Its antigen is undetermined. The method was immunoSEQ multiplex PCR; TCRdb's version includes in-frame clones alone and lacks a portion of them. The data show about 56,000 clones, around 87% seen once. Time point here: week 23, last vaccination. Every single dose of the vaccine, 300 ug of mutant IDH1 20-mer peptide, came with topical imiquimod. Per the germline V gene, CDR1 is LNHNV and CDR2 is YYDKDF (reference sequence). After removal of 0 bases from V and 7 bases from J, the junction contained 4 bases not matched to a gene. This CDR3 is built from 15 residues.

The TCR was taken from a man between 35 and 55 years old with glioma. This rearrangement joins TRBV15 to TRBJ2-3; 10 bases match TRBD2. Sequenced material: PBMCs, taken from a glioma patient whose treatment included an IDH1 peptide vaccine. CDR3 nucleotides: TGTGCCACCAGCAGAGAGGGGACTAGCGAGTATACGCAGTATTTT. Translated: CATSREGTSEYTQYF. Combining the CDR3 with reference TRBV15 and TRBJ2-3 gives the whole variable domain DAMVIQNPRYQVTQFGKPVTLSCSQTLNHNVMYWYQQKSSQAPKLLFHYYDKDFNNEADTPDNFQSRRPNTSFCFLDIRSPGLGDTAMYLCATSREGTSEYTQYFGPGTRLTVL.